A selection of T cell receptor beta chains follows, all from one sample in a study of control samples from healthy donors and cancer patients. Sequencing was performed with immunoSEQ multiplex PCR; in TCRdb, only in-frame clones are kept and a portion is missing. The sample yields more than 50,000 clones, around 90% seen once. Material: blood. Source of these receptors: a man in his fifties in good health. Both conserved end residues are part of each CDR3. The D gene is left open where the match is weak. Where a row states a size, it is once, few, many or the class of an expanded clone; other rows omit it.

d_gene,j_gene,v_gene,abundance,CDR3nt,CDR3aa
.,TRBJ2-2,TRBV27,.,TGTGCCAGCACCTATGGGGTGGCCGGGGAGCTGTTTTTT,CASTYGVAGELFF
TRBD1,TRBJ1-2,TRBV28,.,TGTGCCAGCAGTGATGGACAGGGGACACAGGGCTACACCTTC,CASSDGQGTQGYTF
TRBD2,TRBJ2-3,TRBV19,.,TGTGCCAGTACCTCGACTAGCGGGGCTACCACAGATACGCAGTATTTT,CASTSTSGATTDTQYF
TRBD1,TRBJ1-6,TRBV7-2,.,TGTGCCAGCAGCTGGACCTTGACAGGGTTGGGGAATTCACCCCTCCACTTT,CASSWTLTGLGNSPLHF
TRBD1,TRBJ2-3,TRBV19,.,TGTGCCAGTAGAGTGGACAGGGGAACAGATACGCAGTATTTT,CASRVDRGTDTQYF
.,TRBJ2-3,TRBV9,.,TGTGCCAGCAGCGTCACTCAGAGCACAGATACGCAGTATTTT,CASSVTQSTDTQYF
.,TRBJ2-7,TRBV11-2,few,TGTGCCAGCAGCTCAACCAGTACAGGGAGGCAGTACTTC,CASSSTSTGRQYF
TRBD1,TRBJ1-4,TRBV20-1,once,TGCAGTGCTAGTGGGGGACAGGGTGAAGAAAAACTGTTTTTT,CSASGGQGEEKLFF
.,TRBJ1-3,TRBV5-1,.,TGCGCCAGCAGCACAGTCCCGGGACGGACCTTCTCTGGAAACACCATATATTTT,CASSTVPGRTFSGNTIYF
TRBD1,TRBJ2-1,TRBV5-4,.,TGTGCCAGCAGCTTGGAGGGGGCTGGTGAGCAGTTCTTC,CASSLEGAGEQFF
TRBD1,TRBJ2-7,TRBV6-5,.,TGTGCCAGCATCAAAGGGACAGTGAGCTCCTACGAGCAGTACTTC,CASIKGTVSSYEQYF
.,TRBJ2-3,TRBV27,.,TGTGCCAGCAGTTTATCGGGGGGTAGCACATGGGATACGCAGTATTTT,CASSLSGGSTWDTQYF